These 30 T cell receptor beta chains originate from one sample sequenced in a study of T-cell reconstitution after alpha-beta-depleted transplantation in children. Preparation of the TCRbeta library was carried out with unique molecular identifiers. TCRdb redid the calling of the PCR reads with MiXCR, one entry per CDR3 protein. The table shows just over 950,000 distinct CDR3 sequences, with less than 30% occurring only once. The sample here was PBMCs, mostly from graft donor cells, taken 360 days after TCRalphabeta/CD19-depleted stem cell transplant. The source of these receptors is a boy under two years old who had a stem cell transplant for SCID, so the T cells may come from the graft donor.

The CDR3 DNA sequence: TGTGCCATCAGCTCAGGGCCCCCAGTGGAGCCCCAGCATTTT. Translating it yields CAISSGPPVEPQHF. The V gene is TRBV10-3, the J gene TRBJ1-5; the D gene is possibly TRBD1 (5 bases). With 6 bases removed from V and 8 bases from J, the gap between germline ends came to 17 bases. The germline CDR1 and CDR2 sequences are ENHRY and SYGVKD. The CDR3 has 14 amino acids.

The chain couples TRBV20-1 to TRBJ2-3, with 7 bases that match TRBD1. The CDR3 is 13 residues long. Germline V gene data show CDR1 as DFQATT and CDR2 as SNEGSKA (reference sequence). The J segment lost 4 bases and the V segment lost 6 bases, leaving 7 bases of the junction unmatched. CDR3 sequence reads: CSAERQGADTQYF. Written as DNA, the CDR3 is TGCAGTGCCGAGAGGCAGGGGGCAGATACGCAGTATTTT.

The chain is built from TRBV4-1 and TRBJ2-4; D may be TRBD1 or TRBD2 (5 bases each). V was cut by 4 bases and J by 0 bases, with 7 bases left in between. Germline V lookup: CDR1 MGHRA, CDR2 YSYEKL. The CDR3 length is 14 residues. The DNA for the CDR3 is TGCGCCAGCAGCCCTGGGACAGCCAAAAACATTCAGTACTTC. Its translation is CASSPGTAKNIQYF.

This clonotype was counted a few times. The chain links TRBV4-1 to TRBJ1-3, with D perhaps matching TRBD1 (6 bases). The length of the CDR3 is 17 residues. Trimming took 0 bases from V and 0 from J, leaving 12 bases between them. The germline V gene encodes CDR1 MGHRA and CDR2 YSYEKL. The CDR3 nucleotides are TGCGCCAGCAGCCAAGATCAGGGGCGCAGCTCTGGAAACACCATATATTTT. This translates into CASSQDQGRSSGNTIYF.

The sample holds a few counts of this clonotype. The rearrangement joins TRBV5-6 to TRBJ1-4; D gene unclear. In germline, CDR1 is SGHDT, CDR2 YYEEEE. V was cut by 0 bases and J by 0 bases, with 12 bases left in between. This CDR3 contains 17 residues. This CDR3 is CASSLDVADATNEKLFF. The CDR3 nucleotides read TGTGCCAGCAGCTTGGACGTGGCAGATGCAACTAATGAAAAACTGTTTTTT.

The sample holds a few counts of this clonotype. The chain couples TRBV15 to TRBJ1-1; weak D call: TRBD1 (6 bases). CDR1 and CDR2 from the germline V gene are LNHNV and YYDKDF (reference sequence). The CDR3 sequence is 14 residues long. Trimming took 1 base from V and 6 from J, leaving 12 bases between them. CDR3 in DNA: TGTGCCACCAGCAGAGGAGGGGGACTCCCTGAAGCTTTCTTT. It yields the protein CATSRGGGLPEAFF. Full variable domain (missing parts from reference TRBV15 and TRBJ1-1): DAMVIQNPRYQVTQFGKPVTLSCSQTLNHNVMYWYQQKSSQAPKLLFHYYDKDFNNEADTPDNFQSRRPNTSFCFLDIRSPGLGDTAMYLCATSRGGGLPEAFFGQGTRLTVV.

This rearrangement joins TRBV4-2 to TRBJ2-2; D is perhaps TRBD2 (7 bases). Trimming removed 1 base from V and 3 bases from J, with 18 bases in between. Germline CDR1 reads LGHNA; CDR2 reads YNFKEQ. This CDR3 comprises 18 residues. The CDR3 DNA follows: TGTGCCAGCAGCCAAGTCGGTTGGAGGGGGGGCGACACCGGGGAGCTGTTTTTT. It yields the protein CASSQVGWRGGDTGELFF.

This clonotype was observed a few times. The rearrangement joins TRBV6-5 to TRBJ2-1; D is perhaps TRBD1 (6 bases). Germline CDR1 MNHEY, CDR2 SVGAGI. Trimming removed 6 bases at V and 10 bases at J, with 13 bases between. CDR3 size: 12 residues. The CDR3 reads CASSRLGAEQFF. CDR3 bases: TGTGCCAGCAGCCGTTTGGGGGCGGAGCAGTTCTTC.

This clonotype has only a few counts. The genes are TRBV7-8 and TRBJ2-5; 9 bases line up with TRBD2. The V gene end was trimmed by 1 base and the J gene end by 4 bases; junction bases not matched to a gene: 4. Germline-derived CDR1 and CDR2 are SGHVS and FQNEAQ. CDR3 length: 15 residues. CDR3 nucleotides: TGTGCCAGCAGCTTAGTAGCGGGGGCGGGAGAGACCCAGTACTTC. Translated: CASSLVAGAGETQYF.

J is TRBJ1-5 and V is TRBV6-2 or TRBV6-3; D might be TRBD1 (5 bases). Germline lookup yields CDR1 MNHEY and CDR2 SVGEGT. There are 15 residues in the CDR3. Between the trimmed V and J ends, which lost 6 bases and 4 bases, there was a span of 16 bases. DNA of the CDR3: TGTGCCAGCAGCAGACCGGGACGGAGGAATCAGCCCCAGCATTTT. Translation: CASSRPGRRNQPQHF.

This clonotype has a handful of counts. J is TRBJ2-7 and V is TRBV29-1; TRBD1 is a possible D gene (6 bases). The CDR3 sequence is 14 residues long. V was pared by 5 bases and J by 0 bases, with 14 bases between. The germline gives CDR1 SQVTM, CDR2 ANQGSEA. The CDR3 spells CSVSAGESSYEQYF. Here the CDR3 DNA reads TGCAGCGTTTCGGCAGGGGAGAGCTCCTACGAGCAGTACTTC.

The rearrangement links TRBV5-1 to TRBJ1-1; D perhaps matches TRBD1 (6 bases). Germline CDR1 is SGHRS and CDR2 is YFSETQ. V shed 4 bases and J shed 1 base, with 11 bases lying between them. The CDR3 extends over 14 amino acids. The CDR3 DNA reads as TGCGCCAGCAGCACCGGACAGCCGAACACTGAAGCTTTCTTT. It specifies CASSTGQPNTEAFF.

The chain links TRBV2 to TRBJ2-1, with unresolved D. Between the trimmed V and J ends, which lost 4 bases and 2 bases, there was a span of 12 bases. Germline V CDR1 and CDR2: SNHLY, FYNNEI. The CDR3 length is 15 residues. The CDR3 sequence: CASSVTPEAYNEQFF. DNA for the CDR3: TGTGCCAGCAGTGTAACCCCTGAGGCCTACAATGAGCAGTTCTTC.

The J gene is TRBJ2-7, the V gene TRBV5-1; TRBD1 aligns across 9 bases. The CDR3 contains 16 residues. V was pared by 4 bases and J by 0 bases, with 8 bases of the junction left unmatched. CDR1 and CDR2 (germline): SGHRS, YFSETQ. This CDR3 reads CASSDPGQGLSYEQYF. The CDR3 coding sequence is TGCGCCAGCAGCGACCCGGGACAGGGACTCTCCTACGAGCAGTACTTC.

This clonotype has at least ten counts. The V call is TRBV7-6, the J call TRBJ2-1; 9 bases match TRBD2. This CDR3 region has 16 residues. Germline trimming cut 5 bases from V and 4 bases from J; bases unmatched to any gene: 9. The V gene's germline CDR1 is SGHVS and CDR2 FNYEAQ. CDR3 sequence: CASSPSIAGAYNEQFF. In nucleotides, the CDR3 is TGTGCCAGCAGCCCTTCTATAGCGGGAGCTTACAATGAGCAGTTCTTC.

V gene TRBV12-3 or TRBV12-4 combines with J gene TRBJ1-2; possibly TRBD1 for D (5 bases). The CDR3 is 13 residues long. Trimming shortened V by 5 bases and J by 7 bases, and 14 bases separated the two germline ends. The CDR3 protein is CASSRSGSFGYTF. CDR3 sequence (DNA): TGTGCCAGCAGTCGATCAGGGTCGTTTGGCTACACCTTC.

The chain employs TRBV20-1 and TRBJ2-1; 12 positions match TRBD2. The germline CDR1 and CDR2 sequences are DFQATT and SNEGSKA (reference sequence). V was pared by 3 bases and J by 6 bases, with 6 bases of the junction left unmatched. The CDR3 has 15 residues. CDR3 coding DNA: TGCAGTGCTAGGCAAGGACTAGCGGGGAGCAATGAGCAGTTCTTC. Its protein product is CSARQGLAGSNEQFF.

This clonotype was observed a few times. The rearrangement uses TRBV28 and TRBJ2-5, with TRBD2 as a possible D gene (6 bases). This CDR3 is 14 amino acids long. Germline V gene data show CDR1 as MDHEN and CDR2 as SYDVKM. Trimming removed 3 bases from V and 2 bases from J, with 10 bases in between. CDR3 DNA sequence: TGTGCCAGCAGTTTTCGGGGGTGGCAAGAGACCCAGTACTTC. Amino acid sequence: CASSFRGWQETQYF.

The chain links TRBV7-8 to TRBJ2-1, with 8 bases matching TRBD2. The CDR3 runs to 15 residues. The germline CDR1 and CDR2 sequences are SGHVS and FQNEAQ. Trimming at V came to 1 base and at J to 4 bases, leaving 3 bases not matched to a gene. The CDR3 nucleotides are TGTGCCAGCAGCTTAGACCTAGCGGGTTACAATGAGCAGTTCTTC. This encodes CASSLDLAGYNEQFF.

This clonotype came up a few times. The chain's CDR3 is CASLNRGVHNEQFF. CDR3 nucleotides: TGTGCCAGCCTAAACAGGGGAGTCCACAATGAGCAGTTCTTC. The rearrangement links TRBV18 to TRBJ2-1; 7 nucleotides line up with TRBD1. Germline V gives CDR1 KGHSH, CDR2 LQKENI. The junction had 9 bases not matched to a gene; V was cut back by 8 bases and J by 5 bases. The CDR3 contains 14 residues.

V and J are TRBV12-3 or TRBV12-4 and TRBJ1-1, with D possibly matching TRBD1 (5 bases). V was shortened by 3 bases and J by 5 bases, with 16 bases between the two germline ends. The CDR3 length is 15 residues. This CDR3 is CASSLRSQGETEAFF. The DNA for the CDR3 is TGTGCCAGCAGTTTGAGGAGTCAGGGAGAAACTGAAGCTTTCTTT.

The chain links TRBV7-8 to TRBJ2-2, with 8 bases fitting TRBD1. The V gene's germline CDR1 is SGHVS and CDR2 FQNEAQ. The CDR3 contains 16 residues. With 2 bases clipped from V and 1 base from J, the junction kept 3 bases outside the gene matches. The CDR3 loop is CASSLIRGRNTGELFF. The DNA of the CDR3 is TGTGCCAGCAGCTTAATCAGGGGGCGGAACACCGGGGAGCTGTTTTTT.

This clonotype was seen a few times. The V gene is TRBV3-1, the J gene TRBJ2-7, with TRBD2 as a possible D gene (5 bases). The CDR3 spans 17 residues. Per germline, CDR1 LGHDT and CDR2 YNNKEL (reference sequence). Trimming cost V 4 bases and J 1 base, with 20 bases left between them. In DNA form, the CDR3 reads TGTGCCAGCAGCCGGGATGGGGTGGCGGGTGGTTCCTACGAGCAGTACTTC. Protein sequence: CASSRDGVAGGSYEQYF.

This rearrangement joins TRBV7-2 to TRBJ2-3; D perhaps matches TRBD2 (6 bases). CDR1 is SGHTA, CDR2 FQGNSA, per germline. The CDR3 has 15 amino acids. V was clipped by 7 bases and J by 2 bases, with 16 bases between them. CDR3 loop: CASTVHGTYTDTQYF. CDR3 sequence (DNA): TGTGCCAGCACCGTCCACGGGACTTACACAGATACGCAGTATTTT.

The rearrangement uses TRBV7-2 and TRBJ2-7; 7 bases match TRBD2. This CDR3 comprises 13 residues. V lost 4 bases to trimming and J lost 2 bases; unmatched junction nucleotides: 2. Per germline, CDR1 SGHTA and CDR2 FQGNSA. The CDR3 bases are TGTGCCAGCAGCTCCGGACTAGCCTACGAGCAGTACTTC. It is translated as CASSSGLAYEQYF. Combining the CDR3 with reference TRBV7-2 and TRBJ2-7 gives the whole variable domain GAGVSQSPSNKVTEKGKDVELRCDPISGHTALYWYRQSLGQGLEFLIYFQGNSAPDKSGLPSDRFSAERTGGSVSTLTIQRTQQEDSAVYLCASSSGLAYEQYFGPGTRLTVT.

This chain joins TRBV14 and TRBJ2-5, with D tentatively TRBD1 or TRBD2 (5 bases each). The CDR3 contains 14 residues. Germline assignment: CDR1 SGHDN and CDR2 FVKESK. With 4 bases removed from V and 5 bases from J, the gap between germline ends came to 14 bases. CDR3 protein: CASSRGVLRETQYF. The CDR3 bases are TGTGCCAGCAGCCGAGGGGTGCTGCGGGAGACCCAGTACTTC.

This chain uses TRBV4-2 with TRBJ1-2; D is unclear. Between the trimmed V and J ends, which lost 7 bases and 1 base, there was a span of 19 bases. This CDR3 is built from 16 residues. CDR1 and CDR2 from the germline V gene are LGHNA and YNFKEQ. The CDR3 DNA reads as TGTGCCAGCACCCGATTCGGAGCCCGACTTAACTATGGCTACACCTTC. Amino acid sequence: CASTRFGARLNYGYTF.

The CDR3 DNA reads as TGTGCCAGCAGCTTAGCCCTGACTAGCGGGGATTTAGCCTGGTCGACCCAGTACTTC. Translation: CASSLALTSGDLAWSTQYF. The chain employs TRBV7-2 and TRBJ2-5; TRBD2 agrees at 11 bases. The junction had 16 bases not matched to a gene; V was cut back by 0 bases and J by 7 bases. The CDR3 loop spans 19 amino acids. From germline, CDR1 is SGHTA and CDR2 FQGNSA. The variable domain in full, with the rest retrieved from reference TRBV7-2 and TRBJ2-5, is GAGVSQSPSNKVTEKGKDVELRCDPISGHTALYWYRQSLGQGLEFLIYFQGNSAPDKSGLPSDRFSAERTGGSVSTLTIQRTQQEDSAVYLCASSLALTSGDLAWSTQYFGPGTRLLVL.

This clonotype showed up just a few times. The rearrangement links TRBV6-6 to TRBJ2-7; no clear D gene. The V end lost 0 bases, the J end lost 5 bases, and 5 bases lay between the germline ends. This CDR3 is built from 12 residues. Germline-derived CDR1 and CDR2 are MNHNY and SVGAGI (reference sequence). The CDR3 region has the DNA TGTGCCAGCAGTTACTCGATCCACGAGCAGTACTTC. It is translated as CASSYSIHEQYF.

This clonotype came up a few times. The chain combines TRBV12-3 or TRBV12-4 with TRBJ2-2, with a possible D match to TRBD2 (6 bases). Deletions cut 6 bases from V and 13 bases from J, with 12 bases between. The CDR3 has 11 residues. In DNA, the CDR3 is TGTGCCAGCAGGCCGGGGGTAGGGCTGTTTTTT. Translating gives CASRPGVGLFF.